This TCR beta chain was captured in a study of beta chain features in type 1 diabetes. Study overall: Across the samples, roughly 99 million sorted cells were examined in total.

Sorted cells reached over 98% purity in every population. The isolated RNA, all of it, was reverse transcribed, so expressed TCRB transcripts were what got sequenced. The table came from immunoSEQ multiplex PCR; TCRdb's copy has only in-frame clones and leaves some out. The sample includes under 200,000 clones, roughly 9.1% of them seen just once. V was pared by 0 bases and J by 6 bases, with 12 bases of the junction left unmatched. Germline V gene lookup returns CDR1 SGDLS and CDR2 YYNGEE. CDR3 size: 17 residues. Study-level findings and limits: The similarity of naive, central memory and Treg TCRB repertoires appeared greater among patients than among healthy donors.

This clone was seen more than once but under ten times. Antigen specificity is unknown. The specimen was central memory CD4+ T cells from blood. The chain links TRBV9 to TRBJ2-3; 8 positions match TRBD2. The source of this sequence is a woman aged 18-29 years in good health. The CDR3 here is CASSVDPPGTSRDTQYF. The CDR3 DNA reads TGTGCCAGCAGCGTAGACCCCCCAGGGACTAGTCGGGATACGCAGTATTTT.